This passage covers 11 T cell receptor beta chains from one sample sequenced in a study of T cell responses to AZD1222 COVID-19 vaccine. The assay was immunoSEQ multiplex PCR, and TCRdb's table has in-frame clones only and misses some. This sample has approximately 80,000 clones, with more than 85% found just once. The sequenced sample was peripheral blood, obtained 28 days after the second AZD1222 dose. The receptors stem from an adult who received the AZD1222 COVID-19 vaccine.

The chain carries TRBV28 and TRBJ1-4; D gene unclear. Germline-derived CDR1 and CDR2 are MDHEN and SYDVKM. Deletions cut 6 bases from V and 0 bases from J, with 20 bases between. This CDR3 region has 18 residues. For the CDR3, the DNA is TGTGCCAGCAGCGCCGGTTGGGAGCCGTCAGCAACTAATGAAAAACTGTTTTTT. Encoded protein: CASSAGWEPSATNEKLFF. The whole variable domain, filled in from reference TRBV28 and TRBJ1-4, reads DVKVTQSSRYLVKRTGEKVFLECVQDMDHENMFWYRQDPGLGLRLIYFSYDVKMKEKGDIPEGYSVSREKKERFSLILESASTNQTSMYLCASSAGWEPSATNEKLFFGSGTQLSVL.

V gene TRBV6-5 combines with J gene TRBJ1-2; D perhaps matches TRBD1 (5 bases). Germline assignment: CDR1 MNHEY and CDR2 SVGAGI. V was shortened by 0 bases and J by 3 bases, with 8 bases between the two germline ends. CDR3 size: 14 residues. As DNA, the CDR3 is TGTGCCAGCAGTTACTCGTCGACAGACTATGGCTACACCTTC. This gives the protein CASSYSSTDYGYTF.

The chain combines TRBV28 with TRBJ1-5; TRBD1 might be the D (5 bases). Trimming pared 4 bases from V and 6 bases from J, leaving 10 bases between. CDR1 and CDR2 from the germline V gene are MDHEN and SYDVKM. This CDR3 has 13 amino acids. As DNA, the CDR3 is TGTGCCAGCAGTTCAGGGCGGGGTCAGCCCCAGCATTTT. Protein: CASSSGRGQPQHF. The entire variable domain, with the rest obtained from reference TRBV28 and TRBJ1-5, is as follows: DVKVTQSSRYLVKRTGEKVFLECVQDMDHENMFWYRQDPGLGLRLIYFSYDVKMKEKGDIPEGYSVSREKKERFSLILESASTNQTSMYLCASSSGRGQPQHFGDGTRLSIL.

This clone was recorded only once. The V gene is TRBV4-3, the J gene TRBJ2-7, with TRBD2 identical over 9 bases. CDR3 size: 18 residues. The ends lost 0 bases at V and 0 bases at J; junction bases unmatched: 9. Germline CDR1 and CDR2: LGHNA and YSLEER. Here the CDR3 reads CASSQELPVSGSSYEQYF. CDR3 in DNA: TGCGCCAGCAGCCAAGAGCTCCCTGTTAGCGGGAGCTCCTACGAGCAGTACTTC.

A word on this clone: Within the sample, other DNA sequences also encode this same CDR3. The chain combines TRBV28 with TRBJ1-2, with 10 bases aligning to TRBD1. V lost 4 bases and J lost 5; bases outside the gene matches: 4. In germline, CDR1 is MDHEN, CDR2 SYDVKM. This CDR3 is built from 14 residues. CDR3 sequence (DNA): TGTGCCAGCAGTTCCGGGACAGGGGTTTATGGCTACACCTTC. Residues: CASSSGTGVYGYTF.

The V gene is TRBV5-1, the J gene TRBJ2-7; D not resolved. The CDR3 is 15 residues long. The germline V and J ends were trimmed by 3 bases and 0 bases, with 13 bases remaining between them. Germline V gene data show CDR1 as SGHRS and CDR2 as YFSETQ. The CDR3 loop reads CASSWIGTASYEQYF. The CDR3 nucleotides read TGCGCCAGCAGCTGGATTGGCACGGCCTCCTACGAGCAGTACTTC.

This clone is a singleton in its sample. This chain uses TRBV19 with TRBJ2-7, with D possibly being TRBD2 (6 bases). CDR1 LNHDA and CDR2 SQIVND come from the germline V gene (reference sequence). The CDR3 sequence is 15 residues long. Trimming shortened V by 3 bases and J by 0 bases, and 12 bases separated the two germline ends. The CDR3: CASSIWQGLSYEQYF. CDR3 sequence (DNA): TGTGCCAGTAGTATCTGGCAGGGACTCTCCTACGAGCAGTACTTC.

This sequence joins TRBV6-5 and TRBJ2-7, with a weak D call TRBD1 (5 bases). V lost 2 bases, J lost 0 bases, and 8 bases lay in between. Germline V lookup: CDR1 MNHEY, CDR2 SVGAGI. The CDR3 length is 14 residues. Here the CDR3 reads CASSYDDSSYEQYF. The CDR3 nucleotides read TGTGCCAGCAGTTACGACGACAGCTCCTACGAGCAGTACTTC.

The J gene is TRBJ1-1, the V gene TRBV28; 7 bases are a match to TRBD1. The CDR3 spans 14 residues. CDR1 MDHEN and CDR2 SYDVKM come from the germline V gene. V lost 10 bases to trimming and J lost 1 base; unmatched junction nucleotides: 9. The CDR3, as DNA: TGTGCCATCGGTTATCGGACAGGGAACACTGAAGCTTTCTTT. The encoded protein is CAIGYRTGNTEAFF.

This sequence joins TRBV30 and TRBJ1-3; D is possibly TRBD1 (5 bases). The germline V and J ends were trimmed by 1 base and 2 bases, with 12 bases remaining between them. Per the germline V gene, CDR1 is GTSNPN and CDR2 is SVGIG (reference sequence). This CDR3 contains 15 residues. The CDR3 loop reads CAWSAPGWTGNTIYF. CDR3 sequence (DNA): TGTGCCTGGAGTGCCCCAGGGTGGACTGGAAACACCATATATTTT.

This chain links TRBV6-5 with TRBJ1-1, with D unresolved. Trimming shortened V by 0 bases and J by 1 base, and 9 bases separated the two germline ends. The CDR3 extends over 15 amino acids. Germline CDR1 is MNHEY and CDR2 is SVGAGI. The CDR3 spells CASSYSDPANTEAFF. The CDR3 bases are TGTGCCAGCAGTTACTCGGACCCAGCGAACACTGAAGCTTTCTTT.